Below are 2 T cell receptor beta chains sequenced from a single sample in a study of T-cell reconstitution after alpha-beta-depleted transplantation in children. The TCRbeta library was prepared with unique molecular identifiers. TCRdb fed the PCR reads into MiXCR, producing one record per CDR3 protein. The sample lists 190,000 or so distinct CDR3 sequences, 13% to 15% occurring once. The sequencing here drew on PBMCs from the stem cell graft donor, taken from the stem cell graft. Receptors originate from a human donor who donated a stem cell graft to a child with acute lymphoblastic leukemia.

This clonotype was found many times. This chain connects TRBV7-2 to TRBJ1-1; D perhaps matches TRBD1 (6 bases). V gave up 5 bases and J gave up 4 bases, with 11 bases separating them. Germline values: CDR1 SGHTA, CDR2 FQGNSA. This CDR3 has 13 residues. CDR3 in amino acids: CASSQGIGTEAFF. The DNA of the CDR3 is TGTGCCAGCAGCCAGGGGATAGGCACTGAAGCTTTCTTT. Supplemented by reference TRBV7-2 and TRBJ1-1, the full variable domain reads GAGVSQSPSNKVTEKGKDVELRCDPISGHTALYWYRQSLGQGLEFLIYFQGNSAPDKSGLPSDRFSAERTGGSVSTLTIQRTQQEDSAVYLCASSQGIGTEAFFGQGTRLTVV.

Written as DNA, the CDR3 is TGTGCCAGCAGTCCATACGGACAGGGTTTTGGCTACACCTTC. This gives the protein CASSPYGQGFGYTF. The V call is TRBV27, the J call TRBJ1-2; 8 positions agree with TRBD1. Germline assignment: CDR1 MNHEY and CDR2 SMNVEV (reference sequence). The J segment lost 7 bases and the V segment lost 5 bases, leaving 9 bases of the junction unmatched. CDR3 length: 14 residues.